The 15 T cell receptor beta chains reported below all come from one sample, sequenced in a study of beta chain features in type 1 diabetes. Study results and limitations: TCRB CDR3s were moderately but significantly shorter in Type 1 diabetes patients in all four CD4+ subsets.

All of the isolated RNA was reverse transcribed, so expressed TCRB transcripts were sequenced. This table comes from immunoSEQ multiplex PCR, and its TCRdb copy is limited to in-frame clones, with some not included. Of approximately 170,000 clones listed, 7.8% are singletons. The antigens of these receptors remain unknown. The specimen sequenced was central memory CD4+ T cells from blood. These receptors all stem from a woman aged 40 to 50 with type 1 diabetes.

This clone was detected many times. The rearrangement joins TRBV7-7 to TRBJ2-1, with TRBD2 as a possible D gene (6 bases). This CDR3 is built from 15 residues. The germline V gene encodes CDR1 SSHAT and CDR2 FNYEAQ (reference sequence). V gave up 5 bases and J gave up 0 bases, with 11 bases separating them. CDR3 DNA: TGTGCCAGCAGCCGGGACTCCAGCTCCTACAATGAGCAGTTCTTC. Translating gives CASSRDSSSYNEQFF.

The sample holds a few counts of this clone. The V gene is TRBV5-1, the J gene TRBJ2-2, with TRBD2 identical over 10 bases. CDR1 is SGHRS, CDR2 YFSETQ, per germline. With V trimmed by 0 bases and J by 0 bases, 14 bases remained unmatched. The CDR3 is 21 amino acids. The chain's CDR3 is CASSLAGTSASSYPNTGELFF. CDR3 in DNA: TGCGCCAGCAGCTTGGCTGGGACTAGCGCCTCCAGTTACCCGAACACCGGGGAGCTGTTTTTT.

This clone was seen only a few times. This rearrangement joins TRBV5-4 to TRBJ2-1; TRBD2 agrees at 13 bases. With V trimmed by 4 bases and J by 5 bases, 0 bases remained unmatched. CDR3 length: 14 residues. Germline lookup yields CDR1 SGHNT and CDR2 YYREEE (reference sequence). CDR3 amino acids: CASSGLAGDNEQFF. As DNA, the CDR3 is TGTGCCAGCAGCGGACTAGCGGGGGACAATGAGCAGTTCTTC.

This sequence joins TRBV4-2 and TRBJ2-1; tentative D call: TRBD2 (6 bases). This CDR3 is 16 amino acids long. V lost 0 bases and J lost 7, with 16 bases in between. Germline V CDR1 and CDR2: LGHNA, YNFKEQ. DNA of the CDR3: TGTGCCAGCAGCCAAGAGGAGGGCTATGGGGGAAATGAGCAGTTCTTC. Residues: CASSQEEGYGGNEQFF.

This clone was observed a few times. The chain is built from TRBV5-4 and TRBJ1-1, with D maybe TRBD1 (6 bases). CDR1 is SGHNT, CDR2 YYREEE, per germline (reference sequence). The CDR3 spans 14 residues. V lost 4 bases and J lost 1, with 11 bases in between. CDR3 residues: CASSVQGTNTEAFF. The CDR3 DNA reads as TGTGCCAGCAGCGTACAGGGAACGAACACTGAAGCTTTCTTT.

The chain links TRBV2 to TRBJ2-1, with 11 nucleotides matching TRBD2. The CDR3 is 16 amino acids. The V gene's germline CDR1 is SNHLY and CDR2 FYNNEI. Unmatched junction bases numbered 9, after V lost 7 bases and J lost 4 bases. The CDR3 DNA reads TGTGCCAGCATGAAGGGGGGGACTAGCGGTTACAATGAGCAGTTCTTC. The encoded protein is CASMKGGTSGYNEQFF.

The chain is built from TRBV6-5 and TRBJ1-4; 7 bases line up with TRBD1. The CDR3 is 15 residues long. The trim removed 5 bases at V and 4 bases at J, leaving 7 bases unmatched. Germline V CDR1 and CDR2: MNHEY, SVGAGI. The CDR3 loop reads CASSPWTGNNEKLFF. Here the CDR3 DNA reads TGTGCCAGCAGTCCGTGGACAGGAAATAATGAAAAACTGTTTTTT.

In this sample, this clone turned up a few times. V is TRBV6-5 and J is TRBJ2-1; 7 nucleotides line up with TRBD1. V gave up 7 bases and J gave up 9 bases; unmatched junction bases: 9. The CDR3 runs 13 residues. CDR1 is MNHEY, CDR2 SVGAGI, per germline. CDR3 bases: TGTGCCAGCAATCAGGGGGACCTCACTGAGCAGTTCTTC. It yields the protein CASNQGDLTEQFF.

This clone was observed a handful of times. The genes are TRBV29-1 and TRBJ2-3; TRBD1 matches at 8 bases. The CDR3 consists of 11 residues. The V segment lost 7 bases and the J segment 9 bases; nucleotides outside the gene matches: 6. The V gene's germline CDR1 is SQVTM and CDR2 ANQGSEA. CDR3 bases: TGCAGCGACCTGCAGGGGGCAACGCAGTATTTT. This translates into CSDLQGATQYF.

The chain links TRBV28 to TRBJ2-1, with D possibly TRBD2 on 5 matching bases. V dropped 8 bases and J dropped 9 bases, with 17 bases sitting between them. The germline V gene encodes CDR1 MDHEN and CDR2 SYDVKM. The length of the CDR3 is 13 residues. The CDR3, as DNA: TGTGCCAGCGGGATGAGGGTAGTAGCTGAGCAGTTCTTC. It translates to CASGMRVVAEQFF.

This clone showed up just a few times. V and J are TRBV7-9 and TRBJ1-5, with a tentative D call TRBD1 (5 bases). The V end was cut by 3 bases, the J end by 7 bases, with 10 bases between. Germline CDR1 and CDR2: SEHNR and FQNEAQ (reference sequence). The length of the CDR3 is 13 residues. The CDR3 DNA reads TGTGCCAGCAGCTTGGGGGGAGGGCAGCCCCAGCATTTT. The encoded protein is CASSLGGGQPQHF.

The chain carries TRBV11-2 and TRBJ1-2; the D is unclear. Between the trimmed V and J ends, which lost 2 bases and 6 bases, there was a span of 10 bases. CDR3 length: 13 amino acids. Germline-derived CDR1 and CDR2 are SGHAT and FQNNGV. Here the CDR3 DNA reads TGTGCCAGCAGCTTATTACAGTTGGATGGCTACACCTTC. The encoded protein is CASSLLQLDGYTF.

This clone occurred a few times. The CDR3 sequence: CASSPQEGQAQYF. In DNA form, the CDR3 reads TGTGCCAGCAGCCCACAGGAGGGACAGGCGCAGTACTTC. The rearrangement uses TRBV7-9 and TRBJ2-7; TRBD1 aligns across 8 bases. V gave up 5 bases and J gave up 9 bases; unmatched junction bases: 9. The CDR3 extends over 13 amino acids. Germline lookup yields CDR1 SEHNR and CDR2 FQNEAQ (reference sequence).

The chain combines TRBV5-1 with TRBJ1-1; maybe TRBD1 (6 bases). Germline V gene sequence: CDR1 SGHRS, CDR2 YFSETQ. There are 13 residues in the CDR3. The V gene lost 7 bases and the J gene lost 0 bases, with 10 bases spanning the gap. CDR3 sequence: CASRDTMNTEAFF. As DNA, the CDR3 is TGCGCCAGCCGGGACACTATGAACACTGAAGCTTTCTTT. The entire variable domain, with the rest obtained from reference TRBV5-1 and TRBJ1-1, is as follows: KAGVTQTPRYLIKTRGQQVTLSCSPISGHRSVSWYQQTPGQGLQFLFEYFSETQRNKGNFPGRFSGRQFSNSRSEMNVSTLELGDSALYLCASRDTMNTEAFFGQGTRLTVV.

In this sample, this clone turned up many times. This chain uses TRBV7-3 with TRBJ2-5, with TRBD1 matching over 7 bases. This CDR3 is 13 amino acids long. Germline values: CDR1 SGHTA, CDR2 FQGTGA. V was pared by 6 bases and J by 1 base, with 2 bases of the junction left unmatched. The CDR3 region has the DNA TGTGCCAGCAGTCGGACAGGCCAAGAGACCCAGTACTTC. It yields the protein CASSRTGQETQYF. Full variable domain (rest looked up from reference TRBV7-3 and TRBJ2-5): GAGVSQTPSNKVTEKGKYVELRCDPISGHTALYWYRQSLGQGPEFLIYFQGTGAADDSGLPNDRFFAVRPEGSVSTLKIQRTERGDSAVYLCASSRTGQETQYFGPGTRLLVL.